The present T cell receptor beta chain was sequenced within a study of T-cell reconstitution after alpha-beta-depleted transplantation in children. Notes on the study in general: Alpha-beta T cells about two months after transplant reportedly derived from several hundred expanded graft clones. The authors attributed T-cell counts and diversity one year after transplant mostly to newly produced T cells. Elevated TCRbeta diversity at day 60 was traced, in some patients, to surviving recipient T cells and thymic progenitors.

This CDR3 has 15 residues. CDR1 and CDR2 (germline): SGHNT, YYREEE (reference sequence). J lost 2 bases, V lost 5 bases, and 6 bases had no gene match. This clonotype was counted between two and nine times. Its antigen remains unidentified. The TCRbeta library incorporated unique molecular identifiers. TCRdb used MiXCR to reprocess the PCR reads, holding one entry per CDR3 protein. The table records 200,000 to 250,000 distinct CDR3 sequences, about a tenth of them present only once. The sample in question was PBMCs, obtained before TCRalphabeta/CD19-depleted stem cell transplant. This clonotype originated in a child under two years old with acute myeloid leukemia, due to receive a stem cell transplant. This chain joins TRBV5-4 and TRBJ2-2; TRBD1 matches 7 bases. The CDR3 bases are TGTGCCAGCAGAACCGACAGGGTAAACACCGGGGAGCTGTTTTTT. This codes for CASRTDRVNTGELFF.